This T cell receptor (beta chain) was captured in a study of tumor-infiltrating lymphocytes in glioblastoma multiforme. TCRB libraries came from RNA via three nested multiplex PCR rounds. Input was roughly 0.54 ug total RNA, reverse-transcribed with a C-beta primer. These TCRB libraries lack any described unique molecular identifiers. TCRdb fed the multiplex PCR reads into MiXCR, producing one record per CDR3 protein. This table holds about 19,000 distinct CDR3 sequences, around 68% found once. This CDR3 contains 13 residues. The V segment lost 4 bases and the J segment 6 bases; nucleotides outside the gene matches: 6. Points from the study as a whole: Just one glioblastoma patient contributed to the TCR-mutation comparison.

This clonotype was observed a handful of times. Its antigen remains unknown. The sequenced sample consisted of peripheral blood. The receptor was isolated from a male donor with glioblastoma. The chain employs TRBV12-3 or TRBV12-4 and TRBJ2-7; 7 bases are a match to TRBD1. In nucleotides, the CDR3 is TGTGCCAGCAGTTCCACAGGGGTGGGCGAGCAGTACTTC. This sequence encodes CASSSTGVGEQYF.